This T cell receptor beta chain was obtained from a study of OX40 agonist ivuxolimab in advanced cancers. The assay was immunoSEQ multiplex PCR, and TCRdb's table has in-frame clones only and misses some. The sample has about 62,000 clones, 85% seen once; the top ten hold 4%. Looked up from germline, CDR1 is ENHRY and CDR2 is SYGVKD. The CDR3 consists of 15 residues. The ends lost 2 bases at V and 4 bases at J; junction bases unmatched: 2. Specimen: CD4+ or CD8+ T cells sorted from blood, collected in a trial of the OX40 agonist ivuxolimab. This receptor was obtained from an adult with an advanced solid tumor such as melanoma, head and neck, liver or kidney cancer. This sequence joins TRBV10-3 and TRBJ2-7, with 13 bases aligning to TRBD2. CDR3 sequence (DNA): TGTGCCATCAGTGAGGGGACTAGCGGGGAGTACGAGCAGTACTTC. It encodes CAISEGTSGEYEQYF.